The 22 T cell receptor beta chains presented below share a single source sample, sequenced in a study of OX40 agonist ivuxolimab in advanced cancers. Repertoires were generated with immunoSEQ multiplex PCR, while TCRdb's copy carries only in-frame clones and drops some. Of 30,000 to 40,000 clones in the sample, roughly three quarters were seen once. The source material was CD4+ or CD8+ T cells sorted from blood, sampled in a trial of the OX40 agonist ivuxolimab. All receptors come from an adult with an advanced solid tumor such as melanoma, head and neck, liver or kidney cancer.

V and J are TRBV7-9 and TRBJ1-5, with D unclear. Trimming removed 5 bases from V and 0 bases from J, with 8 bases in between. The CDR3 is made up of 14 amino acids. Germline CDR1 reads SEHNR; CDR2 reads FQNEAQ (reference sequence). This CDR3 is CASSILGSNQPQHF. Here the CDR3 DNA reads TGTGCCAGCAGCATACTCGGTAGCAATCAGCCCCAGCATTTT.

The V and J genes are TRBV2 and TRBJ2-1, with D possibly matching TRBD2 (6 bases). V shed 10 bases and J shed 3 bases, with 16 bases lying between them. The CDR3 is 14 residues long. Per germline, CDR1 SNHLY and CDR2 FYNNEI. In nucleotides, the CDR3 is TGTGCCACCACGCCGGGAGAAGTCTACAATGAGCAGTTCTTC. This codes for CATTPGEVYNEQFF.

The table lists this clone with a count of one. The V and J genes are TRBV21-1 and TRBJ2-3; the table gives TRBD2 as D, unverified against the DNA. TRBV21-1 corresponds to a pseudogene. The CDR3 has 18 residues. The CDR3 DNA follows: TGTGCCAGCAGCAAATTGGGGACTAGCGGGGCCCTCACAGATACGCAGTATTTT. This encodes CASSKLGTSGALTDTQYF.

J is TRBJ2-3 and V is TRBV4-1; D uncertain. The CDR3 extends over 12 amino acids. The germline V gene encodes CDR1 MGHRA and CDR2 YSYEKL. Trimming shortened V by 2 bases and J by 6 bases, and 6 bases separated the two germline ends. CDR3 protein: CASSQLFDTQYF. For the CDR3, the DNA is TGCGCCAGCAGCCAACTATTCGATACGCAGTATTTT.

This chain uses TRBV10-2 with TRBJ1-4; D is uncertain. V lost 8 bases, J lost 0 bases, and 13 bases lay in between. Germline V gives CDR1 WSHSY, CDR2 SAAADI. The CDR3 extends over 15 amino acids. CDR3 residues: CASLPGDATNEKLFF. The CDR3 nucleotides read TGCGCCAGCCTCCCGGGAGATGCAACTAATGAAAAACTGTTTTTT.

J is TRBJ1-5 and V is TRBV19; 7 bases align to TRBD1. The CDR3 consists of 18 residues. The trim removed 3 bases at V and 0 bases at J, leaving 11 bases unmatched. In germline, CDR1 is LNHDA, CDR2 SQIVND (reference sequence). The CDR3 protein is CASSMELIRGYSNQPQHF. The DNA for the CDR3 is TGTGCCAGTAGTATGGAACTAATCAGGGGGTATAGCAATCAGCCCCAGCATTTT.

This rearrangement joins TRBV27 to TRBJ2-1; D is uncertain. The ends were cut back, 4 bases at V and 6 bases at J, with 13 bases in the middle. The CDR3 has 14 residues. Germline V gene data show CDR1 as MNHEY and CDR2 as SMNVEV (reference sequence). The CDR3 coding sequence is TGTGCCAGCAGTTCCACACGTGGTGGCAATGAGCAGTTCTTC. Its protein is CASSSTRGGNEQFF.

The chain combines TRBV19 with TRBJ2-7; 9 bases fit TRBD1. Germline V gene sequence: CDR1 LNHDA, CDR2 SQIVND (reference sequence). J gave up 3 bases and V 5 bases, and 5 bases lay outside the gene matches. The CDR3 sequence is 14 residues long. CDR3 DNA: TGTGCCAGTAGTGTTACAGGGGGCATCTACGAGCAGTACTTC. Its protein is CASSVTGGIYEQYF.

Sample share makes this clone large. This chain links TRBV6-4 with TRBJ2-2; the D gene is possibly TRBD2 (6 bases). Germline V gene data show CDR1 as MRHNA and CDR2 as SNTAGT. Deletions cut 2 bases from V and 0 bases from J, with 10 bases between. This CDR3 has 16 amino acids. The CDR3: CASSDEGGANTGELFF. The CDR3 DNA sequence: TGTGCCAGCAGTGACGAGGGCGGGGCGAACACCGGGGAGCTGTTTTTT.

This sequence joins TRBV6-5 and TRBJ2-5; 8 nucleotides match TRBD1. The J call may be faulty, since TRBJ2-7 better matches the DNA end. The CDR3 runs 14 residues. CDR1 MNHEY and CDR2 SVGAGI come from the germline V gene. Written as DNA, the CDR3 is TGTGCCAGCAGTAATGACAGGGGCCCCTACGAGCAGTACTTC. It specifies CASSNDRGPYEQYF.

The chain couples TRBV14 to TRBJ2-5; D gene ambiguous. The CDR3 is 12 amino acids. Germline CDR1 reads SGHDN; CDR2 reads FVKESK. V gave up 4 bases and J gave up 4 bases, with 7 bases separating them. CDR3 DNA: TGTGCCAGCAGCCCCACCCGAGAGACCCAGTACTTC. Translated, it gives CASSPTRETQYF. Together with reference TRBV14 and TRBJ2-5, the CDR3 gives the full variable domain: EAGVTQFPSHSVIEKGQTVTLRCDPISGHDNLYWYRRVMGKEIKFLLHFVKESKQDESGMPNNRFLAERTGGTYSTLKVQPAELEDSGVYFCASSPTRETQYFGPGTRLLVL.

V usage is TRBV19 and J usage is TRBJ2-3; no firm D call. Germline V gene lookup returns CDR1 LNHDA and CDR2 SQIVND (reference sequence). CDR3 length: 13 amino acids. Trimming cost V 5 bases and J 3 bases, with 9 bases left between them. The CDR3 here is CASSLRRTDTQYF. The DNA for the CDR3 is TGTGCCAGTAGTCTCCGCAGGACAGATACGCAGTATTTT. Combining the CDR3 with reference TRBV19 and TRBJ2-3 gives the whole variable domain DGGITQSPKYLFRKEGQNVTLSCEQNLNHDAMYWYRQDPGQGLRLIYYSQIVNDFQKGDIAEGYSVSREKKESFPLTVTSAQKNPTAFYLCASSLRRTDTQYFGPGTRLTVL.

The chain has TRBV7-3 and TRBJ2-7, with D perhaps assigned TRBD1 or TRBD2 (5 bases each). CDR3 length equals 13 residues. Trimming removed 0 bases from V and 6 bases from J, with 9 bases in between. Germline V gives CDR1 SGHTA, CDR2 FQGTGA. For the CDR3, the DNA is TGTGCCAGCAGCTTAACCGGGGCTGGCGAGCAGTACTTC. It specifies CASSLTGAGEQYF.

This clone has just one count. The chain uses TRBV18 and TRBJ2-3; D gene unclear. The CDR3 consists of 15 residues. Trimming removed 3 bases at V and 4 bases at J, with 14 bases between. Germline CDR1 reads KGHSH; CDR2 reads LQKENI. The CDR3 DNA follows: TGTGCCAGCTCACCGGGGTCCGGGTTCTCAGATACGCAGTATTTT. It yields the protein CASSPGSGFSDTQYF.

The chain carries TRBV27 and TRBJ2-1, with D perhaps TRBD1 or TRBD2 (7 bases each). This CDR3 has 17 residues. Trimming took off 6 bases at V and 5 bases at J, with 23 bases between the two ends. Per the germline V gene, CDR1 is MNHEY and CDR2 is SMNVEV (reference sequence). The CDR3 nucleotides read TGTGCCAGCAGCCGAAATCGAAGGGCAGGGGGGGACAATGAGCAGTTCTTC. Its translation: CASSRNRRAGGDNEQFF.

The chain combines TRBV7-9 with TRBJ2-3; D is undetermined. The ends were cut back, 5 bases at V and 0 bases at J, with 21 bases in the middle. The CDR3 totals 18 residues. The germline V gene has CDR1 SEHNR and CDR2 FQNEAQ (reference sequence). CDR3 DNA: TGTGCCAGCAGCCCACCCCGTTCCGGACCCCGAAGCACAGATACGCAGTATTTT. The encoded protein is CASSPPRSGPRSTDTQYF.

The rearrangement joins TRBV7-2 to TRBJ1-6, with D perhaps matching TRBD1 (5 bases). The CDR3 sequence is 15 residues long. The V end lost 8 bases, the J end lost 14 bases, and 25 bases lay between the germline ends. Germline-derived CDR1 and CDR2 are SGHTA and FQGNSA. Written as DNA, the CDR3 is TGTGCCAGCGCATACGGAGGGGACCGCCGAAAATCCCTCCACTTT. It specifies CASAYGGDRRKSLHF.

This clone was seen just once. The V gene is TRBV6-1, the J gene TRBJ2-2; D is possibly TRBD1 or TRBD2 (6 bases each). The CDR3 has 16 residues. Germline V lookup: CDR1 MNHNS, CDR2 SASEGT. The V and J ends lost 2 bases and 1 base respectively, with 11 bases between them. The CDR3 protein is CASSERGAGNTGELFF. CDR3 coding DNA: TGTGCCAGCAGTGAAAGGGGGGCTGGGAACACCGGGGAGCTGTTTTTT.

The J gene is TRBJ2-3, the V gene TRBV23-1; 9 positions match TRBD1. TRBV23-1 is known as an ORF, though its function is uncertain. V lost 1 base, J lost 2 bases, and 10 bases stayed unmatched. This CDR3 has 18 amino acids. The CDR3 sequence: CASSQWSRTGAITDTQYF. The CDR3 coding sequence is TGCGCCAGCAGTCAATGGTCCCGGACAGGGGCCATCACAGATACGCAGTATTTT.

The gene calls are TRBV7-2 and TRBJ2-2; the D is unclear. V shed 0 bases and J shed 2 bases, with 7 bases lying between them. Germline values: CDR1 SGHTA, CDR2 FQGNSA. The CDR3 totals 15 residues. CDR3 sequence (DNA): TGTGCCAGCAGCTTAGCTTGGGGAAACACCGGGGAGCTGTTTTTT. Protein product: CASSLAWGNTGELFF.

The J gene is TRBJ2-7, the V gene TRBV6-5; TRBD2 agrees at 10 bases. The germline gives CDR1 MNHEY, CDR2 SVGAGI. CDR3 size: 15 residues. V was pared by 3 bases and J by 2 bases, with 4 bases of the junction left unmatched. This CDR3 reads CASSYSLAGAYEQYF. The CDR3 coding sequence is TGTGCCAGCAGTTATAGCCTAGCGGGAGCCTACGAGCAGTACTTC.

The chain employs TRBV7-9 and TRBJ1-1; weak D call: TRBD1 (5 bases). Trimming pared 1 base from V and 6 bases from J, leaving 12 bases between. CDR3 length: 14 residues. CDR1 and CDR2 (germline): SEHNR, FQNEAQ (reference sequence). CDR3 sequence reads: CASSLGGAGAEAFF. The CDR3 DNA reads TGTGCCAGCAGCTTAGGAGGGGCTGGGGCTGAAGCTTTCTTT.